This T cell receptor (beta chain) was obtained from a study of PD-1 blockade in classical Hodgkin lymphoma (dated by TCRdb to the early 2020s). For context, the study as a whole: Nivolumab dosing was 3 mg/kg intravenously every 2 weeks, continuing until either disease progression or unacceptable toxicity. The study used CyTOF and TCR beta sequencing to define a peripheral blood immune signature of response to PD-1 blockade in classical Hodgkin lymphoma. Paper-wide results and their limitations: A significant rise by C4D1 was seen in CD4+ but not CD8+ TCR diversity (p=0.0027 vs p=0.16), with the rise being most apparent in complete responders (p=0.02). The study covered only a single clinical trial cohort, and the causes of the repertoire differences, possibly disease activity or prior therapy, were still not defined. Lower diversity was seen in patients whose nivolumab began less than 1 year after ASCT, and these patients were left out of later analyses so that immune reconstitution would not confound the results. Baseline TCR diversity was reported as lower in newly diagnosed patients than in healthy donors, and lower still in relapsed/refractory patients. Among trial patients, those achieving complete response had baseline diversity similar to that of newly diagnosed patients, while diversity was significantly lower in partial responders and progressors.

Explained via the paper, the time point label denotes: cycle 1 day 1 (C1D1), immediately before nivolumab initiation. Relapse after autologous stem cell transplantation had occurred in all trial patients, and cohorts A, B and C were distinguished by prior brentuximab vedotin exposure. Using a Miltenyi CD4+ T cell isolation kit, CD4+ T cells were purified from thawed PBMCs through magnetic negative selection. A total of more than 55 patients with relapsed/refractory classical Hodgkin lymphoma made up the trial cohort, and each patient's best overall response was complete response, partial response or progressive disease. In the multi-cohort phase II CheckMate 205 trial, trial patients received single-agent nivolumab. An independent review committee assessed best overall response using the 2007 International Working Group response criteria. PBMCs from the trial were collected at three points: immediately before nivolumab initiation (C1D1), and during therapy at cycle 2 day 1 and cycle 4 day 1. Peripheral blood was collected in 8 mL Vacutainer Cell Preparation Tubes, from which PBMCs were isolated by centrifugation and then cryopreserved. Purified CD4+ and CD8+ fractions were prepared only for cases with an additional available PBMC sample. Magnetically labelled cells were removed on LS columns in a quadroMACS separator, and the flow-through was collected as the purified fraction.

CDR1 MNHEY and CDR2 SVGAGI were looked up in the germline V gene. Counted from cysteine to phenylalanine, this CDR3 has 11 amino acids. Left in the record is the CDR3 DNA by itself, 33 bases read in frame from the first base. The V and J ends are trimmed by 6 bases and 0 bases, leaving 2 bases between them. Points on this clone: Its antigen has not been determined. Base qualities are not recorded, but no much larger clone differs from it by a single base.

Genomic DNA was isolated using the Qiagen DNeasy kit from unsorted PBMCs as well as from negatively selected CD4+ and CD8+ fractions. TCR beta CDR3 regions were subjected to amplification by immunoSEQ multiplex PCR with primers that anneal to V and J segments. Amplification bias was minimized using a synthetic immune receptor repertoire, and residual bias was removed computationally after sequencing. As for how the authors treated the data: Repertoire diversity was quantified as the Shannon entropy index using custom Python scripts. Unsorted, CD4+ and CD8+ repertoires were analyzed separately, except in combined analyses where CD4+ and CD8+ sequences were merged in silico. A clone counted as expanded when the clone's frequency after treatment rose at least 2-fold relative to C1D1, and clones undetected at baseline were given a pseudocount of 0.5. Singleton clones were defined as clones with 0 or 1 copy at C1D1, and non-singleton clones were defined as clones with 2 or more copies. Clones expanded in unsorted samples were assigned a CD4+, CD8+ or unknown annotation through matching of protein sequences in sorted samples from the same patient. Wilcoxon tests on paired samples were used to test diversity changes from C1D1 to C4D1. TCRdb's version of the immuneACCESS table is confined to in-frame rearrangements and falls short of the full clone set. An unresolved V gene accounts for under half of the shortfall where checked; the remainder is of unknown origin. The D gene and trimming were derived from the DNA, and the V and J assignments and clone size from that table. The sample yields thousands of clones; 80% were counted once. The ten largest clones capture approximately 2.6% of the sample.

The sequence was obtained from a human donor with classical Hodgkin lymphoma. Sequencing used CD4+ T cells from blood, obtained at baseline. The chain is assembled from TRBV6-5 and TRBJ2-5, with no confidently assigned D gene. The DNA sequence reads TGTGCCAGCAGGAACCAAGAGACCCAGTACTTC. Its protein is CASRNQETQYF.